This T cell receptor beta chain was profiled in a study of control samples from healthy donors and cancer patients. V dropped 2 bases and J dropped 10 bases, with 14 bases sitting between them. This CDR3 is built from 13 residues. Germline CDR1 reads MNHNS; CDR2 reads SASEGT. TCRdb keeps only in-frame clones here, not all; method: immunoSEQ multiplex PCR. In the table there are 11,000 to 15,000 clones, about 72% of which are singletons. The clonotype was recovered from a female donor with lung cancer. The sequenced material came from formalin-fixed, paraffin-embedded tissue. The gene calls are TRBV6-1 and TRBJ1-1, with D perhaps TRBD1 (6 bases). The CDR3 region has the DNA TGTGCCAGCAGTGAAACAGGGTCATGGGGAGCTTTCTTT. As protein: CASSETGSWGAFF.